One sample yielded the 28 T cell receptor beta chains listed below, sequenced in a study of OX40 agonist ivuxolimab in advanced cancers. Libraries were prepared by immunoSEQ multiplex PCR; TCRdb keeps only in-frame clonotypes and omits some of them. The sample has some 79,000 clones; about 93% are singletons. The specimen comprised CD4+ or CD8+ T cells sorted from blood, sampled in a trial of the OX40 agonist ivuxolimab. Source of these receptors: an adult with an advanced solid tumor such as melanoma, head and neck, liver or kidney cancer.

This chain links TRBV12-5 with TRBJ1-3; D gene ambiguous. CDR3 length: 15 amino acids. CDR1 LGHNT and CDR2 FRNRAP come from the germline V gene. Trimming stripped 0 bases from V and 0 bases from J, with 6 bases between. The CDR3 loop is CASGLVPNSGNTIYF. The CDR3 DNA reads TGTGCTAGTGGTTTGGTACCAAACTCTGGAAACACCATATATTTT.

This sequence joins TRBV7-8 and TRBJ2-5, with 9 bases aligning to TRBD1. Near its end, the DNA agrees better with TRBJ2-7, so the J call may be wrong. Germline V CDR1 and CDR2: SGHVS, FQNEAQ. The CDR3 is made up of 17 amino acids. This CDR3 is CASSSRDPGQGLYEQYF. DNA for the CDR3: TGTGCCAGCAGCTCCCGGGATCCGGGACAGGGTCTCTACGAGCAGTACTTC.

V usage is TRBV19 and J usage is TRBJ1-1; D perhaps matches TRBD1 (5 bases). The CDR3 has 13 amino acids. Trimming cost V 5 bases and J 2 bases, with 9 bases left between them. The germline V gene has CDR1 LNHDA and CDR2 SQIVND (reference sequence). Here the CDR3 DNA reads TGTGCCAGTAGTCACCGGGACAACACTGAAGCTTTCTTT. This gives the protein CASSHRDNTEAFF.

J is TRBJ2-3 and V is TRBV2, with 10 bases lining up with TRBD2. V was clipped by 3 bases and J by 4 bases; unmatched bases: 4. Germline V lookup: CDR1 SNHLY, CDR2 FYNNEI. The CDR3 is made up of 15 amino acids. DNA for the CDR3: TGTGCCAGCAGTGAGAGTGGACTAGCGGCAGATACGCAGTATTTT. It specifies CASSESGLAADTQYF.

This sequence joins TRBV5-5 and TRBJ2-1; D is undetermined. The germline V gene has CDR1 SGHKS and CDR2 YYEKEE (reference sequence). The CDR3 runs 13 residues. Trimming removed 2 bases from V and 1 base from J, with 4 bases in between. The CDR3 DNA reads as TGTGCCAGCAGCTTTATGTCCTACAATGAGCAGTTCTTC. Translation: CASSFMSYNEQFF.

CDR3: CASSSTDRTRKLFF. The CDR3 region has the DNA TGTGCCAGCAGTTCTACCGACAGAACCCGAAAACTGTTTTTT. This chain joins TRBV6-5 and TRBJ1-4, with D perhaps TRBD1 (5 bases). CDR1 MNHEY and CDR2 SVGAGI come from the germline V gene. Trimming shortened V by 4 bases and J by 10 bases, and 16 bases separated the two germline ends. CDR3 size: 14 residues.

The rearrangement links TRBV6-5 to TRBJ2-5; 7 positions agree with TRBD1. Germline V gene data show CDR1 as MNHEY and CDR2 as SVGAGI. The CDR3 is made up of 15 amino acids. The V and J ends lost 2 bases and 3 bases, in that order; junction bases with no gene match: 6. For the CDR3, the DNA is TGTGCCAGCAGTTACGGGATAGGACAGGAAGAGACCCAGTACTTC. It yields the protein CASSYGIGQEETQYF.

J is TRBJ1-3 and V is TRBV6-1, with 10 bases matching TRBD1. The V and J ends lost 7 bases and 8 bases, in that order; junction bases with no gene match: 11. The CDR3 has 15 amino acids. Germline V lookup: CDR1 MNHNS, CDR2 SASEGT. CDR3 sequence (DNA): TGTGCCAGCAACGAACCGGGACAGGGGATATACACCATATATTTT. This encodes CASNEPGQGIYTIYF.

The chain is built from TRBV6-5 and TRBJ2-5; D is uncertain. V lost 6 bases to trimming and J lost 3 bases, with 14 bases between them. Germline V gene lookup returns CDR1 MNHEY and CDR2 SVGAGI. CDR3 length: 14 amino acids. The CDR3 DNA reads TGTGCCAGCAGAATTCAGAGGAGAGAAGAGACCCAGTACTTC. Amino acid sequence: CASRIQRREETQYF.

The rearrangement links TRBV27 to TRBJ2-7; 8 bases match TRBD1. The CDR3 runs to 14 residues. The germline V gene encodes CDR1 MNHEY and CDR2 SMNVEV (reference sequence). Trimming at V came to 8 bases and at J to 3 bases, leaving 9 bases not matched to a gene. CDR3 nucleotides: TGTGCCAGCGGAGACAGGGGTGGATTCTACGAGCAGTACTTC. Translated, it gives CASGDRGGFYEQYF.

This clone has a single count. V is TRBV4-3 and J is TRBJ1-1; D ambiguous. Between the trimmed V and J ends, which lost 3 bases and 6 bases, there was a span of 20 bases. From germline, CDR1 is LGHNA and CDR2 YSLEER. The CDR3 has 16 amino acids. The CDR3 spells CASSQDENTPTAEAFF. Here the CDR3 DNA reads TGCGCCAGCAGCCAGGATGAGAACACCCCAACTGCTGAAGCTTTCTTT.

Only one count was recorded for this clone. The rearrangement joins TRBV29-1 to TRBJ2-5, with D maybe TRBD2 (6 bases). V was trimmed by 4 bases and J by 5 bases, leaving 20 bases between them. Germline V gene data show CDR1 as SQVTM and CDR2 as ANQGSEA. The CDR3 covers 15 residues. CDR3 in DNA: TGCAGCGTTGGACTATTTCCGGGAGTTGGGGAGACCCAGTACTTC. Translated, it gives CSVGLFPGVGETQYF.

V is TRBV2 and J is TRBJ1-5; a possible D gene is TRBD1 (5 bases). From germline, CDR1 is SNHLY and CDR2 FYNNEI. This CDR3 has 14 amino acids. Trimming took 0 bases from V and 6 from J, leaving 9 bases between them. CDR3 coding DNA: TGTGCCAGCAGTGAAGCAGGGGAGGGTCAGCCCCAGCATTTT. It encodes CASSEAGEGQPQHF.

The chain is built from TRBV19 and TRBJ2-2; 14 bases line up with TRBD2. Germline trimming cut 4 bases from V and 2 bases from J; bases unmatched to any gene: 6. The CDR3 contains 18 residues. Germline V gene data show CDR1 as LNHDA and CDR2 as SQIVND (reference sequence). This CDR3 reads CASSTGTSGSFNTGELFF. The CDR3 DNA is TGTGCCAGTAGTACCGGGACTAGCGGGAGTTTCAACACCGGGGAGCTGTTTTTT.

This rearrangement joins TRBV30 to TRBJ1-5; 7 bases match TRBD1. CDR3 length equals 14 residues. Germline assignment: CDR1 GTSNPN and CDR2 SVGIG (reference sequence). Trimming took 4 bases from V and 7 from J; bases not matched to a gene: 10. DNA of the CDR3: TGTGCCTGGACCATGACAGGGACGCTACAGCCCCAGCATTTT. Encoded protein: CAWTMTGTLQPQHF. Variable domain in full (rest from reference TRBV30 and TRBJ1-5): SQTIHQWPATLVQPVGSPLSLECTVEGTSNPNLYWYRQAAGRGLQLLFYSVGIGQISSEVPQNLSASRPQDRQFILSSKKLLLSDSGFYLCAWTMTGTLQPQHFGDGTRLSIL.

The gene calls are TRBV4-1 and TRBJ2-7; maybe TRBD1 (5 bases). The V gene's germline CDR1 is MGHRA and CDR2 YSYEKL. The CDR3 consists of 17 residues. V lost 5 bases and J lost 4, with 24 bases in between. CDR3 in DNA: TGCGCCAGCAGCAGCAGAGAGGCAGGGTTGGAGATGTACGAGCAGTACTTC. Encoded protein: CASSSREAGLEMYEQYF.

This clone was detected once. The CDR3 bases are TGTGCCAGCAGTTTCAATCGGGGGACAAGAAACCAGCCCCAGCATTTT. This sequence encodes CASSFNRGTRNQPQHF. This rearrangement joins TRBV28 to TRBJ1-5; a possible D gene is TRBD1 (6 bases). Germline V CDR1 and CDR2: MDHEN, SYDVKM. The V end lost 3 bases, the J end lost 7 bases, and 19 bases lay between the germline ends. The CDR3 consists of 16 residues.

The chain carries TRBV5-1 and TRBJ1-1; TRBD1 matches at 12 bases. From germline, CDR1 is SGHRS and CDR2 YFSETQ. With V trimmed by 1 base and J by 5 bases, 6 bases remained unmatched. This CDR3 spans 16 amino acids. CDR3 residues: CASSLSGTGGETEAFF. The CDR3 bases are TGCGCCAGCAGCTTGAGCGGGACAGGGGGCGAGACTGAAGCTTTCTTT.

The chain combines TRBV6-6 with TRBJ2-5, with unresolved D. This CDR3 is 11 amino acids long. CDR1 is MNHNY and CDR2 is SVGAGI in the germline V gene (reference sequence). V lost 5 bases, J lost 2 bases, and 3 bases lay in between. CDR3 nucleotide sequence: TGTGCCAGCAGTCATCAAGAGACCCAGTACTTC. Encoded protein: CASSHQETQYF.

V gene TRBV16 combines with J gene TRBJ2-7; 11 bases map to TRBD1. The V and J ends lost 0 bases and 7 bases, in that order; junction bases with no gene match: 5. The CDR3 runs 15 residues. Germline V gene data show CDR1 as KGHSY and CDR2 as FQNENV. DNA of the CDR3: TGTGCCAGCAGCCAATCGAGGACAGGGGGCGGGGAGCAGTACTTC. It encodes CASSQSRTGGGEQYF.

The CDR3 sequence is CASSVVSSGAQETQYF. The CDR3 DNA sequence: TGTGCCAGCAGCGTAGTGAGTAGCGGGGCTCAAGAGACCCAGTACTTC. The rearrangement joins TRBV9 to TRBJ2-5; 8 bases are a match to TRBD2. The junction had 6 bases not matched to a gene; V was cut back by 0 bases and J by 2 bases. The germline CDR1 and CDR2 sequences are SGDLS and YYNGEE. CDR3 length: 16 residues. Drawing the rest from reference TRBV9 and TRBJ2-5, the complete variable domain is DSGVTQTPKHLITATGQRVTLRCSPRSGDLSVYWYQQSLDQGLQFLIQYYNGEERAKGNILERFSAQQFPDLHSELNLSSLELGDSALYFCASSVVSSGAQETQYFGPGTRLLVL.

This chain joins TRBV6-5 and TRBJ1-1; 7 bases agree with TRBD1. Unmatched junction bases numbered 11, after V lost 3 bases and J lost 4 bases. The V gene's germline CDR1 is MNHEY and CDR2 SVGAGI. This CDR3 spans 16 amino acids. The CDR3 loop reads CASSYSQGGPFTEAFF. CDR3 DNA sequence: TGTGCCAGCAGTTATAGTCAGGGGGGCCCGTTCACTGAAGCTTTCTTT.

This chain connects TRBV15 to TRBJ2-7, with TRBD2 as a possible D gene (6 bases). Trimming stripped 3 bases from V and 6 bases from J, with 18 bases between. This CDR3 is built from 15 residues. CDR1 LNHNV and CDR2 YYDKDF come from the germline V gene (reference sequence). The CDR3 sequence: CATSRPRGTGVEQYF. The CDR3 DNA reads TGTGCCACCAGCAGGCCCCGTGGGACGGGAGTCGAGCAGTACTTC.

Remarks on this clone: Germline and junction disagree at one end, which may indicate a read error. V usage is TRBV27 and J usage is TRBJ2-2, with 10 bases fitting TRBD1. The CDR3 loop spans 14 amino acids. The germline V gene encodes CDR1 MNHEY and CDR2 SMNVEV (reference sequence). This CDR3 is CARTGTGDHRGAVF. CDR3 DNA sequence: TGTGCCAGGACCGGGACAGGGGACCACCGGGGAGCTGTTTTT.

This clone is a singleton in its sample. This chain connects TRBV25-1 to TRBJ1-5; 7 bases are shared with TRBD1. Germline V gene sequence: CDR1 MGHDK, CDR2 SYGVNS. The length of the CDR3 is 14 residues. The V and J ends lost 4 bases and 1 base, in that order; junction bases with no gene match: 1. The CDR3 coding sequence is TGTGCCAGCAGTGCACAGGGGAGCAATCAGCCCCAGCATTTT. It is translated as CASSAQGSNQPQHF.

The rearrangement uses TRBV29-1 and TRBJ2-1; 13 nucleotides align to TRBD2. Germline V gene lookup returns CDR1 SQVTM and CDR2 ANQGSEA. The CDR3 has 15 amino acids. CDR3 in amino acids: CRTSGSFADYNEQFF. The CDR3 bases are TGCCGGACTAGCGGGAGTTTTGCCGACTACAATGAGCAGTTCTTC.

This clone was recorded only once. The chain joins TRBV14 to TRBJ2-1, with D perhaps matching TRBD2 (5 bases). This CDR3 comprises 15 residues. Germline V gene sequence: CDR1 SGHDN, CDR2 FVKESK. Trimming removed 4 bases at V and 2 bases at J, with 12 bases between. The CDR3 sequence is CASSRGSETYNEQFF. DNA of the CDR3: TGTGCCAGCAGCCGAGGGAGTGAAACCTACAATGAGCAGTTCTTC.

V and J are TRBV11-2 and TRBJ2-1; D is unclear. Germline V lookup: CDR1 SGHAT, CDR2 FQNNGV. The V and J ends lost 5 bases and 3 bases respectively, with 5 bases between them. The CDR3 has 12 residues. CDR3 protein: CASSPLYNEQFF. The CDR3 DNA reads as TGTGCCAGCAGCCCACTCTACAATGAGCAGTTCTTC.